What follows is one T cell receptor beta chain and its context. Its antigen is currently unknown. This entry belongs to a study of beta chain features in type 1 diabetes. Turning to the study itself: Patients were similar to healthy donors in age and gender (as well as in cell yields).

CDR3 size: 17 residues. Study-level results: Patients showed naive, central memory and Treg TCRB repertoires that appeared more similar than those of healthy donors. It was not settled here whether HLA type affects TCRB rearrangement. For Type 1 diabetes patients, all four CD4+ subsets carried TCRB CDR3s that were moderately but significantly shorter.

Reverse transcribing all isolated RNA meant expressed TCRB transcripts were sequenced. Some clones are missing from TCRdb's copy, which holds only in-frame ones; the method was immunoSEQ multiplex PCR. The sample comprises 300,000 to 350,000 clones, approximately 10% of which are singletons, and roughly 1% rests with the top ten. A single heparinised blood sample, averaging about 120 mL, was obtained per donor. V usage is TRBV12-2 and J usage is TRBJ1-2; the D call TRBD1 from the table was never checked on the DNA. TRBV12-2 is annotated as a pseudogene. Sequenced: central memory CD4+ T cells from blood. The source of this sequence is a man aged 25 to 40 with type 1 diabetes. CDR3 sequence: CASRLALQQGALYGYTF. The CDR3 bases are TGTGCAAGTCGCTTAGCCCTACAACAGGGGGCCCTCTATGGCTACACCTTC.